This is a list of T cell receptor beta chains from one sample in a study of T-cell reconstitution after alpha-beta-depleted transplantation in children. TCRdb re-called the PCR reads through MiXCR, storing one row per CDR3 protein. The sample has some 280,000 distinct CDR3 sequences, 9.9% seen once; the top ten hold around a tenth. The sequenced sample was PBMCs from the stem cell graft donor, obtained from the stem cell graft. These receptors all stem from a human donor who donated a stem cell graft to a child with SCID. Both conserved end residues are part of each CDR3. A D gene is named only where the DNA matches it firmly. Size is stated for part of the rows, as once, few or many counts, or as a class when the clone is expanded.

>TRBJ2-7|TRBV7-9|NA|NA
TGTGCCAGCAGCTTATACCGTAGGGGCTCCTACGAGCAGTACTTC
CASSLYRRGSYEQYF
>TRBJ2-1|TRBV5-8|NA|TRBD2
TGTGCCAGGACCGGGACTAGAGACTACAATGAGCAGTTCTTC
CARTGTRDYNEQFF
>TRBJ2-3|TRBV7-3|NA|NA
TGTGCCAGCAGCCCGGACCCCACAGATACGCAGTATTTT
CASSPDPTDTQYF
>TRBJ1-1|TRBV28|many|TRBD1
TGTGCCAGCAGTCTCAGGGGGTTGAACACTGAAGCTTTCTTT
CASSLRGLNTEAFF
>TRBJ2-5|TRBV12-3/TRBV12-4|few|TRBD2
TGTGCCAGCAGTGCGGGACTAGCGGGAGAGACCCAGTACTTC
CASSAGLAGETQYF
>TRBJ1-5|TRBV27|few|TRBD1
TGTGCCAGCAGAGCTCCGGGACAGGGGATAAATCAGCCCCAGCATTTT
CASRAPGQGINQPQHF
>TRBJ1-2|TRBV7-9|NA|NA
TGTGCCAGCAGCTCAGGCAGCTTTTTCTATGGCTACACCTTC
CASSSGSFFYGYTF
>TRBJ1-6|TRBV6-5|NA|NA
TGTGCCAGCAGACAGCAGGGACCCGGTAATTCACCCCTCCACTTT
CASRQQGPGNSPLHF
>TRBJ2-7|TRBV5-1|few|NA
TGCGCCAGCAGCTTGTTGCAGGGAGTGCTAACCGAGCAGTACTTC
CASSLLQGVLTEQYF
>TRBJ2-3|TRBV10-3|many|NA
TGTGCCATCAGTGAGTCTCGTAGCGAAGGTACGCAGTATTTT
CAISESRSEGTQYF
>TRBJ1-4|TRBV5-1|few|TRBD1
TGCGCCAGCAGCAGGGACAGACTTAATGAAAAACTGTTTTTT
CASSRDRLNEKLFF
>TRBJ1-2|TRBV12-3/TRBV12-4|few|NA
TGTGCCAGCAGTTTACCGGGCTATGGCTACACCTTC
CASSLPGYGYTF
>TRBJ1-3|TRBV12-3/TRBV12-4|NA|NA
TGTGCCAGCAGTTTGAGCAGCTACGGAAACACCATATATTTT
CASSLSSYGNTIYF
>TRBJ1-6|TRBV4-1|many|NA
TGCGCCAGCAGCCAAGGGACAGAGAATTCACCCCTCCACTTT
CASSQGTENSPLHF
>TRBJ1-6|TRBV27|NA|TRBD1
TGTGCCAGCAGTCCCTGGACAGGGGATAATTCACCCCTCCACTTT
CASSPWTGDNSPLHF
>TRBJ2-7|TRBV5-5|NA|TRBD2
TGTGCCAGCAGCCTTAGCGGGGCGGCCTACGAGCAGTACTTC
CASSLSGAAYEQYF
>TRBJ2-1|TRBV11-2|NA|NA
TGTGCCAGCAGCTTAACCTCCCTGGGTTCCACCCCCCGGTACAATGAGCAGTTCTTC
CASSLTSLGSTPRYNEQFF
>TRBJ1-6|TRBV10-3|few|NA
TGTGCCAGTTCATCCGGCGGGTCTTCTTCACCCCTCCACTTT
CASSSGGSSSPLHF
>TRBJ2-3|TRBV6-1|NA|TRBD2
TGTGCCAGCAGTCCGGGGGGATACACAGATACGCAGTATTTT
CASSPGGYTDTQYF
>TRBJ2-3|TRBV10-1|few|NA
TGCGCCAGCAGTCAGGCGGGGAGCCCAGATACGCAGTATTTT
CASSQAGSPDTQYF
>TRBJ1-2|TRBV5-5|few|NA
TGTGCCAGCAGCTTGGTCGGGACTCTGGGCTATGGCTACACCTTC
CASSLVGTLGYGYTF
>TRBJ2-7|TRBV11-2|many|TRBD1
TGTGCCAGCAGCTTACCGGGACAGCTATACGAGCAGTACTTC
CASSLPGQLYEQYF
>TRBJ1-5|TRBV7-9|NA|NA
TGTGCCAGCAGCTCGGAGAAATATAGCAATCAGCCCCAGCATTTT
CASSSEKYSNQPQHF
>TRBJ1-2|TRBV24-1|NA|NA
TGTGCCACCAGTCCGGACGGGCTGGGCGGCTACACCTTC
CATSPDGLGGYTF
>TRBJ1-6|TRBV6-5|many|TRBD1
TGTGCCAGCAGTTACTCGGCAGGGGGCGGTTCACCCCTCCACTTT
CASSYSAGGGSPLHF
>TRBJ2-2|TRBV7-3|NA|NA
TGTGCCAGCAGCTTAAATCGTGGGGAGCTGTTTTTT
CASSLNRGELFF
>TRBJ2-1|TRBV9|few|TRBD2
TGTGCCAGCAGCGTAGATCCCGCTAGCGGGGTTGTCAATGAGCAGTTCTTC
CASSVDPASGVVNEQFF
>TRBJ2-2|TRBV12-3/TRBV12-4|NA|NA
TGTGCCAGCAGTTCCCCAGCCGGGGAGCTGTTTTTT
CASSSPAGELFF
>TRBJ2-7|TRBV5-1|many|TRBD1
TGCGCCAGCAGCTTCATCGCCGGACAGGGGACAAACGAGCAGTACTTC
CASSFIAGQGTNEQYF
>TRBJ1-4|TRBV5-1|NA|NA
TGCGCCAGCAGCTTGGGCCGGGACGGGAATGAAAAACTGTTTTTT
CASSLGRDGNEKLFF
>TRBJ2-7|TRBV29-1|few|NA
TGCAGCGTACAGGGCGCCTACGAGCAGTACTTC
CSVQGAYEQYF